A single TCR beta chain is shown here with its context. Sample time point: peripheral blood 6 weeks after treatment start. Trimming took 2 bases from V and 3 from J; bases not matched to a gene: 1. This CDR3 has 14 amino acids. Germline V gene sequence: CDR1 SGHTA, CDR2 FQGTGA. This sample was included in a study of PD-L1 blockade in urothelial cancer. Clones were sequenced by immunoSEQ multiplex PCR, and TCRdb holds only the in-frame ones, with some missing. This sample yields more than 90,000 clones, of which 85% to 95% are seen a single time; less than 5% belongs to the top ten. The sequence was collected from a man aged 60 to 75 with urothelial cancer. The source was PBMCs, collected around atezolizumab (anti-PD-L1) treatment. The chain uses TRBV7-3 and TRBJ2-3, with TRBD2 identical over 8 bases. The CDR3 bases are TGTGCCAGCAGCTTACGGGGGGGTACAGATACGCAGTATTTT. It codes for CASSLRGGTDTQYF.